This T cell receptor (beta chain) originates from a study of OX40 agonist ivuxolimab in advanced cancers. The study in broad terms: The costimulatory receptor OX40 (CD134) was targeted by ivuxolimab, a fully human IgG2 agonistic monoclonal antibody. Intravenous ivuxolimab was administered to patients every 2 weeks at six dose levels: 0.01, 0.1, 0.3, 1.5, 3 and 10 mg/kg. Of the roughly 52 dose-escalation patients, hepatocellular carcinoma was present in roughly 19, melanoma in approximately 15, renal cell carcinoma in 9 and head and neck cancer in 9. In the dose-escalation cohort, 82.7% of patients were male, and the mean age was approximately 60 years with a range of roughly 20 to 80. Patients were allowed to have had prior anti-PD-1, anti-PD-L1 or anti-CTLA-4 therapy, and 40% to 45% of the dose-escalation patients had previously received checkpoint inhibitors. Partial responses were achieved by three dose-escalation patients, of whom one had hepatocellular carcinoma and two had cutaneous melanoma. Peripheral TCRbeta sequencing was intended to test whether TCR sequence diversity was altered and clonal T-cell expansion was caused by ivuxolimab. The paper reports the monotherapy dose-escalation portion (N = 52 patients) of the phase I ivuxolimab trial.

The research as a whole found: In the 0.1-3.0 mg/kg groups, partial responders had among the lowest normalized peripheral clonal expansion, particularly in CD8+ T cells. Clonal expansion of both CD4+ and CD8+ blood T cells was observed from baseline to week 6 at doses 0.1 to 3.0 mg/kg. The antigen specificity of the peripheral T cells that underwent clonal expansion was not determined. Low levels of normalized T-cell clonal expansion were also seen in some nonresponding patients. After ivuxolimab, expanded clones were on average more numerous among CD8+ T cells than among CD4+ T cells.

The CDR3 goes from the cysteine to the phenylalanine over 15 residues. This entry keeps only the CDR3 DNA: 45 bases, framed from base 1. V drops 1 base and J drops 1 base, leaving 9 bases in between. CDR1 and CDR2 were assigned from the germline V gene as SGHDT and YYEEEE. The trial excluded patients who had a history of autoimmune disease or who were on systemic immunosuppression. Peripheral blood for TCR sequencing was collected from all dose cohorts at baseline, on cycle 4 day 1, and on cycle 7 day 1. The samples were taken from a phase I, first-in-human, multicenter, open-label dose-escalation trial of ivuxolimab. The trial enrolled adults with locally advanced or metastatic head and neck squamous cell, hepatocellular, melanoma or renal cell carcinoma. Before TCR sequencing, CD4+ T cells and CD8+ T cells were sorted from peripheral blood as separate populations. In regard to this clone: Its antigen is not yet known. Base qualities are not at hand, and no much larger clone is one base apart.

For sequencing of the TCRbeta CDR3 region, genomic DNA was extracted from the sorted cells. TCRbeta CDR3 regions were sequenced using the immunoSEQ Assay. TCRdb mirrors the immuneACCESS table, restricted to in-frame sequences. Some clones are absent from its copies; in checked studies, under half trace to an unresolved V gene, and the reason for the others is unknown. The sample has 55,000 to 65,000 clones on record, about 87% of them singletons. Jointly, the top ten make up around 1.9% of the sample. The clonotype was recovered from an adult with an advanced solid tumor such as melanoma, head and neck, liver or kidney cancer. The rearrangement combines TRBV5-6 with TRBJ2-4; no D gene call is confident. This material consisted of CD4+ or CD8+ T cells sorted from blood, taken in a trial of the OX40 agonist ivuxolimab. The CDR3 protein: CASSLLGTAKNIQYF. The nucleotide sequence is TGTGCCAGCAGCTTGTTAGGTACGGCCAAAAACATTCAGTACTTC.